This T cell receptor (beta chain) is drawn from a study of OX40 agonist ivuxolimab in advanced cancers. The overall study: Mean age approximately 61 years, range roughly 20 to 85; about 85% male.

The table came from immunoSEQ multiplex PCR; TCRdb's copy has only in-frame clones and leaves some out. The data hold around 62,000 clones, with more than 65% observed a single time. Germline assignment: CDR1 SGHRS and CDR2 YFSETQ. The CDR3 length is 13 residues. Trimming stripped 0 bases from V and 5 bases from J, with 6 bases between. The TCR was taken from an adult with an advanced solid tumor such as melanoma, head and neck, liver or kidney cancer. This rearrangement joins TRBV5-1 to TRBJ2-1; D remains ambiguous. The sequenced sample was CD4+ or CD8+ T cells sorted from blood, obtained in a trial of the OX40 agonist ivuxolimab. The CDR3 protein is CASSLVTDNEQFF. The DNA of the CDR3 is TGCGCCAGCAGCTTGGTTACGGACAATGAGCAGTTCTTC.